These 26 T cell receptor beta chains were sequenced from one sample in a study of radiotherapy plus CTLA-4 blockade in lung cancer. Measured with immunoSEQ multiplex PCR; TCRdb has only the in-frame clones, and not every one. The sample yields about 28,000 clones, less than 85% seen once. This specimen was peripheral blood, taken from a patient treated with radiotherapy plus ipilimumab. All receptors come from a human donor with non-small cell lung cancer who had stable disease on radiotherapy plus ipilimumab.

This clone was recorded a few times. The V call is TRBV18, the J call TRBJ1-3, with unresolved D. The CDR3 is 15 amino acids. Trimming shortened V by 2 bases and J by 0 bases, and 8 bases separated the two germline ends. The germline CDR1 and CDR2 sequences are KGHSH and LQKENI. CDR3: CASSPTASSGNTIYF. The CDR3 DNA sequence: TGTGCCAGCTCACCAACAGCGAGCTCTGGAAACACCATATATTTT.

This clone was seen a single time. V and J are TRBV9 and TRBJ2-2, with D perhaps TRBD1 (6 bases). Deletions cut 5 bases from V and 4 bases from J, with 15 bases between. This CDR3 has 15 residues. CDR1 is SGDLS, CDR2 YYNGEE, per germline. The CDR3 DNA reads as TGTGCCAGCAGAACCCAGGACAGTCCCACCGGGGAGCTGTTTTTT. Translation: CASRTQDSPTGELFF.

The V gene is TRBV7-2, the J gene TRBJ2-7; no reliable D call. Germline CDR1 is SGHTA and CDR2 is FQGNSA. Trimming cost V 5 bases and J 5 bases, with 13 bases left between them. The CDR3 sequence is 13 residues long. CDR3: CASSPPNWDEQYF. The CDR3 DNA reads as TGTGCCAGCAGCCCCCCGAATTGGGACGAGCAGTACTTC.

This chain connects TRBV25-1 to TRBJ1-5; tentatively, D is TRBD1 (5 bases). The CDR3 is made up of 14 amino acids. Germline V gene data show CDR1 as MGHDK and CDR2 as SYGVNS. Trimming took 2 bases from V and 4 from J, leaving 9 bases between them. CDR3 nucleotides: TGTGCCAGCAGTGAAGGAGGGGTTAATCAGCCCCAGCATTTT. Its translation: CASSEGGVNQPQHF.

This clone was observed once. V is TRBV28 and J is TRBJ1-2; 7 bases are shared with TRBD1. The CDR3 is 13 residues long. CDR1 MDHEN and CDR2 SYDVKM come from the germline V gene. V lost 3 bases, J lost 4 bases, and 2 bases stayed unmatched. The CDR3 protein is CASSFRDSYGYTF. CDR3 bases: TGTGCCAGCAGTTTCCGGGACAGCTATGGCTACACCTTC.

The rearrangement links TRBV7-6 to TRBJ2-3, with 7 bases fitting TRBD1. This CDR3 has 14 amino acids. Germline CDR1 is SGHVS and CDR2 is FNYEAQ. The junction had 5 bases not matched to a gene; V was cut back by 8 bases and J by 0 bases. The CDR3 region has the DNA TGTGCCAGCTCCGAGGGGGCTAGCACAGATACGCAGTATTTT. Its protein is CASSEGASTDTQYF.

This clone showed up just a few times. The CDR3 region has the DNA TGTGCCAGCAGCTCCTTCCAAGGCCCCTACGAGCAGTACTTC. Encoded protein: CASSSFQGPYEQYF. The rearrangement uses TRBV7-6 and TRBJ2-7; no definite D call. The CDR3 has 14 amino acids. Per the germline V gene, CDR1 is SGHVS and CDR2 is FNYEAQ. V was cut by 4 bases and J by 2 bases, with 12 bases left in between. Together with reference TRBV7-6 and TRBJ2-7, the CDR3 gives the full variable domain: GAGVSQSPRYKVTKRGQDVALRCDPISGHVSLYWYRQALGQGPEFLTYFNYEAQQDKSGLPNDRFSAERPEGSISTLTIQRTEQRDSAMYRCASSSFQGPYEQYFGPGTRLTVT.

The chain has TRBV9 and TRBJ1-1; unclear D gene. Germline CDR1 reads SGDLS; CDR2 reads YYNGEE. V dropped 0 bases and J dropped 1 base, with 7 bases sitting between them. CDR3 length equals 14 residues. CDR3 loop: CASSVGYANTEAFF. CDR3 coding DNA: TGTGCCAGCAGCGTAGGCTATGCGAACACTGAAGCTTTCTTT.

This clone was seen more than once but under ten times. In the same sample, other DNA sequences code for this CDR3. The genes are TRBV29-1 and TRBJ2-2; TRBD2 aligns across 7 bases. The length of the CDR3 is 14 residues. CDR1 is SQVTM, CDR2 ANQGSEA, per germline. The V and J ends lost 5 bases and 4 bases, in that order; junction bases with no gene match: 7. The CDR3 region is CSVRGVRGTGELFF. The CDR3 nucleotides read TGCAGCGTTCGGGGGGTTCGGGGCACCGGGGAGCTGTTTTTT.

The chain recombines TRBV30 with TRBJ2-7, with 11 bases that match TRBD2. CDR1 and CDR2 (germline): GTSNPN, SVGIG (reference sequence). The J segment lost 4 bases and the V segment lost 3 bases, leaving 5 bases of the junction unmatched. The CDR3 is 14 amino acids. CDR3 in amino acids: CAWRFPSGGYEQYF. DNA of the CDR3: TGTGCCTGGAGATTCCCTAGCGGGGGGTACGAGCAGTACTTC.

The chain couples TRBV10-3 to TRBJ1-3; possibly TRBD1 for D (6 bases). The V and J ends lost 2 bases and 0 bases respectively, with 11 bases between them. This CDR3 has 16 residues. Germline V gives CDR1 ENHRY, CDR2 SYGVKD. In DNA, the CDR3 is TGTGCCATCAGTGAGGGTGGGGGGCTCTCTGGAAACACCATATATTTT. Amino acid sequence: CAISEGGGLSGNTIYF.

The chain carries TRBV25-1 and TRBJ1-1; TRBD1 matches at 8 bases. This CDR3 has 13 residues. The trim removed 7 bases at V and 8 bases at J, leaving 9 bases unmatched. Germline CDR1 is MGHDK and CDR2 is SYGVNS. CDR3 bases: TGTGCCAGCACCCGAGGACAGGGCGTGGAAGCTTTCTTT. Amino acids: CASTRGQGVEAFF. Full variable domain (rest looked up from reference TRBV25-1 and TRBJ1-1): EADIYQTPRYLVIGTGKKITLECSQTMGHDKMYWYQQDPGMELHLIHYSYGVNSTEKGDLSSESTVSRIRTEHFPLTLESARPSHTSQYLCASTRGQGVEAFFGQGTRLTVV.

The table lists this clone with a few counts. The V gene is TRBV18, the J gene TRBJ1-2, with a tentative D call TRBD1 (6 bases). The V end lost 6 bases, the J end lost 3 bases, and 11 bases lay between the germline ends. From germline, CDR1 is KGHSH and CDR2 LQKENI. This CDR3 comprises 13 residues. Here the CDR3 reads CASSLDRYYGYTF. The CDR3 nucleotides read TGTGCCAGCTCCCTCGACAGGTACTATGGCTACACCTTC. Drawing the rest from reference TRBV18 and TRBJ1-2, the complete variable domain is NAGVMQNPRHLVRRRGQEARLRCSPMKGHSHVYWYRQLPEEGLKFMVYLQKENIIDESGMPKERFSAEFPKEGPSILRIQQVVRGDSAAYFCASSLDRYYGYTFGSGTRLTVV.

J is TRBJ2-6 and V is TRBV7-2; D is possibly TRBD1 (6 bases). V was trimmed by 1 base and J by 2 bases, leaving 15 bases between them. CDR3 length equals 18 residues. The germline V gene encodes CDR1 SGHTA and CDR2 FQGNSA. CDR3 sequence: CASSLVAGVLAGANVLTF. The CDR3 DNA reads TGTGCCAGCAGCTTAGTTGCAGGGGTGCTAGCTGGGGCCAACGTCCTGACTTTC.

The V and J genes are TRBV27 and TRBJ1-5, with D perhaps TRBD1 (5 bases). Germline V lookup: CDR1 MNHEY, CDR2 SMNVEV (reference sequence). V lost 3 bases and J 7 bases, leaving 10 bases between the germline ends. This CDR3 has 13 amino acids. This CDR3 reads CASSFLRGQPQHF. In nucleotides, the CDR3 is TGTGCCAGCAGTTTTCTGCGGGGGCAGCCCCAGCATTTT.

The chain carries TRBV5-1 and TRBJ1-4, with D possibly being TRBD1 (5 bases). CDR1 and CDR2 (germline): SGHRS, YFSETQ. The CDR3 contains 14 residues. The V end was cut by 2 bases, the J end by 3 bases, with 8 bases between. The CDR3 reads CASSLTGPNEKLFF. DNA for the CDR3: TGCGCCAGCAGCTTAACAGGCCCTAATGAAAAACTGTTTTTT.

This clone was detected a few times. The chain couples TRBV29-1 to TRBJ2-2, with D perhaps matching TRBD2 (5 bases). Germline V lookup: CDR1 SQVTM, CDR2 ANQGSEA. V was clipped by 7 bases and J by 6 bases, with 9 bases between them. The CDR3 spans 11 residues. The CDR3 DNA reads TGCAGCGCAACGCGGGCCGGGGAGCTGTTTTTT. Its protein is CSATRAGELFF.

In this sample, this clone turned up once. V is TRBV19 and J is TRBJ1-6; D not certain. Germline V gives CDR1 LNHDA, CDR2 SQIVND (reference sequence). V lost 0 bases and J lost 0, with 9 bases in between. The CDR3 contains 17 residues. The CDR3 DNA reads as TGTGCCAGTAGTATAGATCAAGGTGGCTCCTATAATTCACCCCTCCACTTT. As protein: CASSIDQGGSYNSPLHF.

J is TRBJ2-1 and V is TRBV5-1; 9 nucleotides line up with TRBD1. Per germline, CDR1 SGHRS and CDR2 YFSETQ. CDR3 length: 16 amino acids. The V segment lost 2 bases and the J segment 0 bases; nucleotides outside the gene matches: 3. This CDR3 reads CASSLQGASSYNEQFF. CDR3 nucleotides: TGCGCCAGCAGCTTACAGGGGGCGAGCTCCTACAATGAGCAGTTCTTC.

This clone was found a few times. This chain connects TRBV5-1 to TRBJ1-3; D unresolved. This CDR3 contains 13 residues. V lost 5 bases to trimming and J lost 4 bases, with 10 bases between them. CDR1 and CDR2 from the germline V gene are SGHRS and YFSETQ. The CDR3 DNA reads TGCGCCAGCAGATCGCTCGTCGGAAACACCATATATTTT. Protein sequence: CASRSLVGNTIYF.

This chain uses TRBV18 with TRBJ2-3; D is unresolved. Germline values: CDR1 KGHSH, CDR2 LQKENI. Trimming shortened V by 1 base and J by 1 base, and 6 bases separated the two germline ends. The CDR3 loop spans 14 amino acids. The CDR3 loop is CASSPLTGTDTQYF. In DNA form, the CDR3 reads TGTGCCAGCTCACCACTAACCGGCACAGATACGCAGTATTTT.

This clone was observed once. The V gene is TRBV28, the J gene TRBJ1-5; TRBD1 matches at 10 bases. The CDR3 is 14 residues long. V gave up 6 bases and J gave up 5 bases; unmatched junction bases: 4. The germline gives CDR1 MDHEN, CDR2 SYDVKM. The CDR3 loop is CASSPGQGDQPQHF. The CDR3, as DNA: TGTGCCAGCAGCCCCGGACAGGGGGATCAGCCCCAGCATTTT.

The CDR3 loop reads CASNPAGARNQPQHF. The CDR3, as DNA: TGTGCCAGCAACCCGGCAGGGGCCCGTAATCAGCCCCAGCATTTT. This sequence joins TRBV6-1 and TRBJ1-5, with D possibly matching TRBD1 (6 bases). The germline CDR1 and CDR2 sequences are MNHNS and SASEGT. The CDR3 has 15 residues. Trimming took 7 bases from V and 4 from J, leaving 17 bases between them.

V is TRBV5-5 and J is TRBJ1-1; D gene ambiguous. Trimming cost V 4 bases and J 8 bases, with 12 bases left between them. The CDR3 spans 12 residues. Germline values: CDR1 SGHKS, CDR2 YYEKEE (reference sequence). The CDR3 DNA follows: TGTGCCAGCAGCGCGACCCCCGCGGAAGCTTTCTTT. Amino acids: CASSATPAEAFF.

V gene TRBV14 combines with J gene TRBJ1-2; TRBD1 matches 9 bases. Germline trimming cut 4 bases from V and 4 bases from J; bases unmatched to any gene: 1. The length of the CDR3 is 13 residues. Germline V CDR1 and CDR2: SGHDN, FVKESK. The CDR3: CASSRDRAYGYTF. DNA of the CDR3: TGTGCCAGCAGCCGGGACAGGGCCTATGGCTACACCTTC.

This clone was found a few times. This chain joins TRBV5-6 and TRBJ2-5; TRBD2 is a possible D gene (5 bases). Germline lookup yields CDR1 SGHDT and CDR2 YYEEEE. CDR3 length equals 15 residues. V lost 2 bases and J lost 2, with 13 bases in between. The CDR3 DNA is TGTGCCAGCAGCTTTGGGAGCAGCCCTCAAGAGACCCAGTACTTC. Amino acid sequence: CASSFGSSPQETQYF.